The rows below give T cell receptor beta chains drawn from one sample of a study of read filtering for tumor transcriptome and immune sequencing. TCRdb called the reads again in MiXCR, with one record for every CDR3 protein. The table includes about 38,000 distinct CDR3 sequences, less than 15% detected once. Sequences were obtained from a population of CD138-negative cells sorted from bone marrow. The receptors here all came from a donor at least 40 years old with multiple myeloma. CDR3s include the opening cysteine and the closing phenylalanine or tryptophan. The D gene is left open where the match is weak. Clone size is shown for a subset of rows, as once, few, many or a class of expanded clone.

D gene: TRBD1
clone size: many
V gene: TRBV27
J gene: TRBJ1-1
CDR3 DNA: TGTGCCAGCAGTTTATGGGCCACCGGGACAGACACTGAAGCTTTCTTT
CDR3 protein: CASSLWATGTDTEAFF

D gene: NA
clone size: NA
V gene: TRBV28
J gene: TRBJ1-5
CDR3 DNA: TGTGCCAGCAGTTTAACAGACAGTACCTCCCTTTATAGCAATCAGCCCCAGCATTTT
CDR3 protein: CASSLTDSTSLYSNQPQHF

D gene: TRBD1
clone size: many
V gene: TRBV7-6
J gene: TRBJ2-5
CDR3 DNA: TGTGCCAGCAGCCTTACAGGGGGGGAGACCCAGTACTTC
CDR3 protein: CASSLTGGETQYF

D gene: TRBD2
clone size: many
V gene: TRBV7-9
J gene: TRBJ2-1
CDR3 DNA: TGTGCCAGCAGCCCCCCTCCGGGCCAGCGGGGGATGAATGAGCAGTTCTTC
CDR3 protein: CASSPPPGQRGMNEQFF

D gene: NA
clone size: NA
V gene: TRBV25-1
J gene: TRBJ1-1
CDR3 DNA: TGTGCCAGCAGTGTCGAGGCTGGGGTGAACACTGAAGCTTTCTTT
CDR3 protein: CASSVEAGVNTEAFF

D gene: NA
clone size: many
V gene: TRBV28
J gene: TRBJ1-5
CDR3 DNA: TGTGCCAGCAGTAAACAGGGCCCTAGCAATCAGCCCCAGCATTTT
CDR3 protein: CASSKQGPSNQPQHF

D gene: NA
clone size: many
V gene: TRBV11-2
J gene: TRBJ2-7
CDR3 DNA: TGTGCCAGCAGCCCCTTATACGAGCAGTACTTC
CDR3 protein: CASSPLYEQYF

D gene: TRBD1
clone size: NA
V gene: TRBV25-1
J gene: TRBJ2-7
CDR3 DNA: TGTGCCAGCAGTGAGTTTAGTGGACAGGGGACCCACGAGCAGTACTTC
CDR3 protein: CASSEFSGQGTHEQYF

D gene: NA
clone size: many
V gene: TRBV7-9
J gene: TRBJ2-7
CDR3 DNA: TGTGCCAGCAGCCCACCGGGACACCTCCGCCCCTACGAGCAGTACTTC
CDR3 protein: CASSPPGHLRPYEQYF

D gene: NA
clone size: many
V gene: TRBV10-3
J gene: TRBJ1-6
CDR3 DNA: TGTGCCATCAGTGAGTTGAAGGATTCACCCCTCCACTTT
CDR3 protein: CAISELKDSPLHF

D gene: NA
clone size: NA
V gene: TRBV5-1
J gene: TRBJ2-3
CDR3 DNA: TGCGCCAGCAGCTCGGACTCCTCTAGCACAGATACGCAGTATTTT
CDR3 protein: CASSSDSSSTDTQYF

D gene: NA
clone size: NA
V gene: TRBV19
J gene: TRBJ2-1
CDR3 DNA: TGTGCCAGTAGCCCGTTGGGCGCAGGGGATAATGAGCAGTCCTTC
CDR3 protein: CASSPLGAGDNEQSF

D gene: NA
clone size: few
V gene: TRBV6-2/TRBV6-3
J gene: TRBJ2-7
CDR3 DNA: TGTGCCAGCAGTTCCCTCGGCAGGGGATACGAGCAGTACTTC
CDR3 protein: CASSSLGRGYEQYF

D gene: NA
clone size: few
V gene: TRBV18
J gene: TRBJ2-5
CDR3 DNA: TGTGCCAGCTCACCAAATGCTGGGAGCGAAAAGACCCAGTACTTC
CDR3 protein: CASSPNAGSEKTQYF

D gene: NA
clone size: many
V gene: TRBV5-1
J gene: TRBJ1-6
CDR3 DNA: TGCGCCAGCAGCTTGGATGGGAGCTCCTATAATTCACCCCTCCACTTT
CDR3 protein: CASSLDGSSYNSPLHF

D gene: TRBD1
clone size: many
V gene: TRBV7-9
J gene: TRBJ1-4
CDR3 DNA: TGTGCCAGCAGACGGACAGGGGACAGTAATGAAAAACTGTTTTTT
CDR3 protein: CASRRTGDSNEKLFF

D gene: NA
clone size: few
V gene: TRBV2
J gene: TRBJ1-5
CDR3 DNA: TGTGCCAGCTGTGAAGCGGGTAGGGACAATCAGCCCCAGCATTTT
CDR3 protein: CASCEAGRDNQPQHF

D gene: NA
clone size: many
V gene: TRBV20-1
J gene: TRBJ2-2
CDR3 DNA: TGCAGTGCCGATTCGAGTGAAAGGGAGCTGTTTTTT
CDR3 protein: CSADSSERELFF

D gene: NA
clone size: many
V gene: TRBV11-2
J gene: TRBJ2-2
CDR3 DNA: TGTGCCAGCAGCTTAAGTACCAGCGGGGAGCTGTTTTTT
CDR3 protein: CASSLSTSGELFF

D gene: NA
clone size: many
V gene: TRBV20-1
J gene: TRBJ1-2
CDR3 DNA: TGCAGTGCTCCCTGGGAGGCTAACTATGGCTACACCTTC
CDR3 protein: CSAPWEANYGYTF

D gene: NA
clone size: many
V gene: TRBV2
J gene: TRBJ1-1
CDR3 DNA: TGTGCCAGCCTGGGGAGACACATGAACACTGAAGCTTTCTTT
CDR3 protein: CASLGRHMNTEAFF

D gene: NA
clone size: many
V gene: TRBV7-3
J gene: TRBJ2-6
CDR3 DNA: TGTGCCAGCAGCTTAACGTACAGGGCTGGGGCCAACGTCCTGACTTTC
CDR3 protein: CASSLTYRAGANVLTF

D gene: TRBD2
clone size: NA
V gene: TRBV20-1
J gene: TRBJ2-1
CDR3 DNA: TGCAGTACTAGAGATCGAGCGGGGGGGTACAATGAGCAGTTCTTC
CDR3 protein: CSTRDRAGGYNEQFF

D gene: NA
clone size: NA
V gene: TRBV12-3/TRBV12-4
J gene: TRBJ2-3
CDR3 DNA: TGTGCCAGCAGTAGAGGCGGGGGCCTTTTCAGGAAGGGCACAGATACGCAGTATTTT
CDR3 protein: CASSRGGGLFRKGTDTQYF

D gene: NA
clone size: NA
V gene: TRBV7-2
J gene: TRBJ2-5
CDR3 DNA: TGTGCCAGCAGCACCCGCCTCGTCCAGTACTTC
CDR3 protein: CASSTRLVQYF

D gene: NA
clone size: few
V gene: TRBV19
J gene: TRBJ1-3
CDR3 DNA: TGTGCCACCTCGTACAGGAACGGAAACACCATATATTTT
CDR3 protein: CATSYRNGNTIYF

D gene: TRBD2
clone size: many
V gene: TRBV5-6
J gene: TRBJ2-1
CDR3 DNA: TGTGCCAGCAGTTTCGGCGCGGGGGAGTTCAATGAGCAGTTCTTC
CDR3 protein: CASSFGAGEFNEQFF

D gene: NA
clone size: many
V gene: TRBV10-3
J gene: TRBJ2-3
CDR3 DNA: TGTGCCACGTCGGGCAGCTCAGATACGCAGTATTTT
CDR3 protein: CATSGSSDTQYF

D gene: NA
clone size: many
V gene: TRBV25-1
J gene: TRBJ1-3
CDR3 DNA: TGTGCCAGCAGTGAATTGGCAGGCTCCTCTGGAAACACCATATATTTT
CDR3 protein: CASSELAGSSGNTIYF

D gene: TRBD1
clone size: few
V gene: TRBV11-2
J gene: TRBJ1-5
CDR3 DNA: TGTGCCAGCAGCATAGGACAGGGGGGAGGTCAGCCCCAGCATTTT
CDR3 protein: CASSIGQGGGQPQHF